This paragraph covers one TCR gamma chain sequence. The ends lost 0 bases at V and 1 base at J; junction bases unmatched: 6. The germline gives CDR1 EGSNGY, CDR2 YDSYNSKV. The CDR3 runs 15 residues. TCRdb re-called clones from the RT-PCR reads via CATT. This table has a few thousand gamma-chain clones, approximately 20% appearing once. These data are taken from a study of gamma-delta T cells after stem cell transplantation. The V call is TRGV2, the J call TRGJ1 or TRGJ2. This clonotype was sampled from a human donor. It is not recorded whose cells these are; they may come from a transplant donor. Sequencing was done on a sample of gamma-delta T cells. The CDR3 DNA reads TGTGCCACCTGGGACGGGCTACCCAATTATTATAAGAAACTCTTT. Amino acids: CATWDGLPNYYKKLF.